This TCR beta chain was recovered during a study of Ad26.COV2.S vaccination and SARS-CoV-2 variants. The study's findings and limits: Vaccine recipients posted higher spike-specific TCR breadth than their placebo counterparts. Total T cell responses may have been underestimated by the TCR breadth and depth analyses. A substantial breadth of spike-specific CD8+ and CD4+ T cell responses after vaccination has been reported.

Concerning this clone itself: Its antigen is as yet unknown.

This table comes from immunoSEQ multiplex PCR, and its TCRdb copy is limited to in-frame clones, with some not included. The sample consists of roughly 92,000 clones, 82% of them appearing once. Germline V gives CDR1 SGHAT, CDR2 FQNNGV. The CDR3 extends over 15 amino acids. V lost 5 bases to trimming and J lost 6 bases; unmatched junction nucleotides: 5. The sequence came from a human donor who had recovered from COVID-19. The sequences come from peripheral blood, collected after recovery from COVID-19. The V gene is TRBV11-2, the J gene TRBJ2-1, with 12 bases fitting TRBD2. CDR3 sequence reads: CASSALLAGGNEQFF. The CDR3 DNA reads TGTGCCAGCAGCGCACTACTAGCGGGAGGCAATGAGCAGTTCTTC.